This TCR beta chain emerged from a study of OX40 agonist ivuxolimab in advanced cancers. With respect to the entire study: Ivuxolimab was a fully human IgG2 agonistic monoclonal antibody targeting the costimulatory receptor OX40 (CD134). Intravenous ivuxolimab was administered to patients every 2 weeks at six dose levels: 0.01, 0.1, 0.3, 1.5, 3 and 10 mg/kg. Of the approximately 50 dose-escalation patients, hepatocellular carcinoma was present in approximately 20, melanoma in some 15, renal cell carcinoma in 9 and head and neck cancer in 9. The dose-escalation cohort was about 86% male with a mean age of approximately 60 years, ranging from roughly 23 to 90. Patients were allowed to have had prior anti-PD-1, anti-PD-L1 or anti-CTLA-4 therapy, and 30% to 40% of the dose-escalation patients had previously received checkpoint inhibitors. Three dose-escalation patients achieved partial responses, one with hepatocellular carcinoma and two with cutaneous melanoma. Peripheral TCRbeta sequencing aimed to test whether ivuxolimab altered TCR sequence diversity and caused clonal T-cell expansion. The paper covers the monotherapy dose-escalation part of the phase I ivuxolimab trial, which included N of about 51 patients. Study-wide findings and limitations: After ivuxolimab, CD8+ T cells had more expanded clones than CD4+ T cells on average. Low levels of normalized T-cell clonal expansion were also seen in some patients who did not respond. At doses of 0.1 to 3.0 mg/kg, clonal expansion of both CD4+ and CD8+ blood T cells was observed from baseline to week 6. In the 0.1-3.0 mg/kg groups, partial responders had among the lowest normalized peripheral clonal expansion, particularly in CD8+ T cells. The antigen specificity of the peripheral T cells that underwent clonal expansion was not determined.

The trial excluded patients who had a history of autoimmune disease or were on systemic immunosuppression. Peripheral blood for TCR sequencing was drawn from every dose cohort at baseline, at cycle 4 day 1 and at cycle 7 day 1. Samples came from an open-label, multicenter, first-in-human phase I dose-escalation trial of ivuxolimab. Adults with locally advanced or metastatic head and neck squamous cell, hepatocellular, melanoma or renal cell carcinoma were enrolled in the trial. CD4+ and CD8+ T cells were sorted separately from peripheral blood before TCR sequencing. Clipping removes 6 bases from V and 6 bases from J, with 7 as the unmatched junction base count. CDR1 LGHNT and CDR2 FRNRAP are derived from the germline V gene. Its CDR3 holds 14 amino acids, cysteine through phenylalanine. Only the CDR3 part of the read is kept: 42 bases, read in frame from the first base. Genomic DNA was isolated from the sorted cells so that the TCRbeta CDR3 region could be sequenced. The immunoSEQ Assay was used to sequence the TCRbeta CDR3 regions. Entries here come from immuneACCESS through TCRdb and include only in-frame sequences with V and J called. Some clones fail to appear in such tables; in the studies checked, an unresolved V gene covers under half of the shortfall, and the cause of the remainder is unknown. The sample table records more than 35,000 clones; approximately 84% of these occur just once. Clones ranked in the top ten supply approximately 7.5% of the sample.

This clone was seen a handful of times. Its antigen target is currently unknown. The record has no base qualities; no much larger clone is one base away. The receptor chain draws on TRBV12-5 and TRBJ1-5, with 8 central nucleotides matching TRBD1. Sample: CD4+ or CD8+ T cells sorted from blood, taken in a trial of the OX40 agonist ivuxolimab. This TCR came from an adult with an advanced solid tumor such as melanoma, head and neck, liver or kidney cancer. The DNA sequence is given as TGTGCTAGTGGCCGGACAGGGTGGGGTCAGCCCCAGCATTTT. Translation gives CASGRTGWGQPQHF.